This T cell receptor beta chain was sequenced during a study of blood T cell repertoires in COVID-19. Study context: COVID-19 samples collected from the United States, Italy and Spain covered acute and convalescent phases. Sample material is recorded as cDNA or gDNA derived from T cells, B-cell-depleted T cells, or PBMCs.

The authors' processing: Reference gene primers were amplified, and this amplification served to estimate nucleated cell counts. Repertoires were generated with immunoSEQ multiplex PCR, while TCRdb's copy carries only in-frame clones and drops some. That table supplies the V and J calls and clone size; D and trimming were determined from the DNA. In the table there are 55,000 to 80,000 clones, 60% to 75% of which are singletons. Germline CDR1 is MNHEY and CDR2 is SVGAGI. V was pared by 2 bases and J by 6 bases, with 1 base of the junction left unmatched. The CDR3 runs to 14 residues. The chain links TRBV6-5 to TRBJ2-1; 10 positions match TRBD1. The TCR comes from a woman older than 75 with acute or convalescent COVID-19. The sequencing input was peripheral blood. Written as DNA, the CDR3 is TGTGCCAGCAGTTACCGGACAGGGGGCAATGAGCAGTTCTTC. It encodes CASSYRTGGNEQFF.